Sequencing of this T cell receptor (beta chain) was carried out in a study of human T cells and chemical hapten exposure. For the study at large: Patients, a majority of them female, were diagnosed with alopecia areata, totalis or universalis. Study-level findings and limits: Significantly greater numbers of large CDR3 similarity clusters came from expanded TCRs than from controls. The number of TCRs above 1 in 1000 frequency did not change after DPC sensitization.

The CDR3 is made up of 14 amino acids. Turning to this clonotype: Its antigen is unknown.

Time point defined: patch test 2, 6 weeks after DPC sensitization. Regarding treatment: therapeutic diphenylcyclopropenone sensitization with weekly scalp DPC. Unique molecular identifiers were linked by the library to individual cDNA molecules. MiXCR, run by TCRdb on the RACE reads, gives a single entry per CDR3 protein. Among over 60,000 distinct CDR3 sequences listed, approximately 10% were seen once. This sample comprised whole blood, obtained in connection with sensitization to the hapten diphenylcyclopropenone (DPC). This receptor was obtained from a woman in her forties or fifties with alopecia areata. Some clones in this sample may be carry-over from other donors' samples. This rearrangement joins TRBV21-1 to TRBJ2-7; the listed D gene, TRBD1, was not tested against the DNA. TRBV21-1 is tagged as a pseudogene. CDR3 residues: CASSRFPPPGGQYF. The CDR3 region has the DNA TGTGCCAGCAGCCGCTTCCCCCCCCCGGGCGGGCAGTACTTC.